Here is one T cell receptor beta chain with its context. The target antigen is unknown. Using immunoSEQ multiplex PCR, the repertoire was profiled, and TCRdb retains in-frame clones only, with some absent. This table holds fewer than 15,000 clones, around two thirds found once. This specimen comes from a study of graft-versus-host responses after intestinal transplantation. Study context: Recipients underwent multivisceral, liver-intestinal, or isolated intestinal transplants. After anti-thymocyte globulin induction, recipients took tacrolimus and steroids for around three years.

Tissue processing of the graft released intraepithelial and lamina propria lymphocytes from it. Germline trimming cut 3 bases from V and 2 bases from J; bases unmatched to any gene: 4. Looked up from germline, CDR1 is LGHNA and CDR2 is YSLEER. The CDR3 runs 17 residues. Notes on the study in general: Some GvH clones appeared in ileal mucosa or blood before recipient bone marrow. The study associated peak circulating GvH clone levels with early post-transplant HvG declines.

The TCR comes from a human patient who received an intestinal transplant, so some T cells may come from the graft donor. Source: ileum tissue, taken around 95 weeks after intestinal transplantation. The gene calls are TRBV4-3 and TRBJ2-1, with 13 bases identical to TRBD2. The CDR3: CASSHETSGGAYNEQFF. The CDR3 DNA is TGCGCCAGCAGCCACGAAACTAGCGGGGGGGCCTACAATGAGCAGTTCTTC.